This paragraph reports one TCR beta chain. Its matching antigen is unknown. The data were taken from a study of cytomegalovirus exposure and HLA in healthy donors. Study results and limitations: Sequencing had likely introduced a cluster of highly shared sequence variants as an artifact. Another analysis was done later, and it associated over 15,000 TCR beta sequences with HLA alleles at 0.05 false discovery rate. The analysis excluded some indistinguishable V segments, including TRBV6-2 and TRBV6-3.

The CDR3 has 14 amino acids. Germline values: CDR1 SGHRS, CDR2 YFSETQ. The junction had 5 bases not matched to a gene; V was cut back by 2 bases and J by 8 bases. It was with 60 Vbeta and 13 Jbeta primers that the PCR ran. Clones were read by immunoSEQ multiplex PCR, and TCRdb kept only the in-frame ones, dropping some. The sample lists some 170,000 clones, approximately 70% occurring once. Source material: PBMCs. The clonotype originates from a human donor in good health. The rearrangement links TRBV5-1 to TRBJ1-4, with 8 bases fitting TRBD1. In DNA form, the CDR3 reads TGCGCCAGCAGCTTTGGACAGGGACCAGAAAAACTGTTTTTT. Translated: CASSFGQGPEKLFF.